These 27 T cell receptor beta chains originate from one sample sequenced in a study of blood T cells in healthy people across ages. Then a second PCR, running roughly 7 to 11 cycles, was carried out with a sample-barcoded 5' primer and a J-beta primer mix. TCRdb re-derived calls from the 5' RACE reads in MiXCR, one entry per CDR3 protein. The sample consists of roughly 650,000 distinct CDR3 sequences, approximately 30% of them appearing once. Material for sequencing was blood. All receptors derive from an elderly woman in good health.

Only a few counts were recorded for this clonotype. The chain uses TRBV11-2 and TRBJ2-5; D unresolved. This CDR3 has 17 amino acids. Per germline, CDR1 SGHAT and CDR2 FQNNGV. V gave up 5 bases and J gave up 2 bases, with 21 bases separating them. The CDR3 nucleotides are TGTGCCAGCAGCCAGGACGTGGACCCCCGGGCGCAAGAGACCCAGTACTTC. Protein sequence: CASSQDVDPRAQETQYF. The full variable domain, completed using reference TRBV11-2 and TRBJ2-5, is EAGVAQSPRYKIIEKRQSVAFWCNPISGHATLYWYQQILGQGPKLLIQFQNNGVVDDSQLPKDRFSAERLKGVDSTLKIQPAKLEDSAVYLCASSQDVDPRAQETQYFGPGTRLLVL.

This clonotype was seen a handful of times. With a much larger clone just one base away, this may be a read error. V and J are TRBV7-3 and TRBJ2-5; D perhaps matches TRBD1 (5 bases). Germline V gives CDR1 SGHTA, CDR2 FQGTGA. This CDR3 is 13 amino acids long. The germline V and J ends were trimmed by 2 bases and 5 bases, with 9 bases remaining between them. This CDR3 reads CASSLGASETQYF. DNA for the CDR3: TGTGCCAGCAGCTTAGGGGCCAGTGAGACCCAGTACTTC.

The rearrangement joins TRBV3-1 to TRBJ2-3; 14 positions match TRBD2. V lost 0 bases and J lost 2; bases outside the gene matches: 10. CDR3 length equals 20 residues. Germline CDR1 LGHDT, CDR2 YNNKEL (reference sequence). CDR3 coding DNA: TGTGCCAGCAGCCAAGAGGGGGGACTAGCGGGGGCGCGAGACACAGATACGCAGTATTTT. Amino acid sequence: CASSQEGGLAGARDTDTQYF.

This clonotype came up many times. The chain is built from TRBV19 and TRBJ1-2, with D unclear. Trimming removed 5 bases from V and 8 bases from J, with 15 bases in between. The CDR3 is made up of 13 amino acids. CDR1 LNHDA and CDR2 SQIVND come from the germline V gene (reference sequence). The CDR3 protein is CASSFEAARGYTF. As DNA, the CDR3 is TGTGCCAGTAGTTTTGAGGCCGCCCGGGGCTACACCTTC.

This clonotype was counted many times. The genes are TRBV20-1 and TRBJ2-1, with TRBD2 identical over 13 bases. V trimming: 6 bases; J trimming: 0 bases; junction bases outside the gene matches: 11. Looked up from germline, CDR1 is DFQATT and CDR2 is SNEGSKA (reference sequence). The CDR3 spans 18 residues. For the CDR3, the DNA is TGCAGTGCGCCCCCGGGACTAGCGGGGATTAGCTCCTACAATGAGCAGTTCTTC. This sequence encodes CSAPPGLAGISSYNEQFF.

The chain couples TRBV29-1 to TRBJ1-2; TRBD1 agrees at 10 bases. V lost 7 bases and J lost 9; bases outside the gene matches: 5. The CDR3 sequence is 11 residues long. Germline assignment: CDR1 SQVTM and CDR2 ANQGSEA. CDR3 sequence reads: CSGRTGGSYTF. The DNA for the CDR3 is TGCAGCGGCAGGACAGGGGGGAGCTACACCTTC.

This clonotype showed up just a few times. V is TRBV30 and J is TRBJ1-4; D gene unclear. V dropped 3 bases and J dropped 6 bases, with 11 bases sitting between them. The V gene's germline CDR1 is GTSNPN and CDR2 SVGIG (reference sequence). The CDR3 is 13 residues long. For the CDR3, the DNA is TGTGCCTGGAGCTCGGGGAACGATGAAAAACTGTTTTTT. Its translation: CAWSSGNDEKLFF.

This clonotype was observed at least ten times. The chain combines TRBV12-5 with TRBJ1-2, with 10 bases lining up with TRBD1. From germline, CDR1 is LGHNT and CDR2 FRNRAP. V dropped 7 bases and J dropped 7; count of bases not matched to a gene: 12. The CDR3 consists of 15 residues. The DNA of the CDR3 is TGTGCTAGTGCCATGACAGGGGGCAGACGTGGTGGCTACACCTTC. It encodes CASAMTGGRRGGYTF.

Many counts were recorded for this clonotype. The chain recombines TRBV12-3 or TRBV12-4 with TRBJ2-1; TRBD2 agrees at 11 bases. This CDR3 has 14 amino acids. With V trimmed by 6 bases and J by 7 bases, 5 bases remained unmatched. DNA of the CDR3: TGTGCCAGCAGCCCATGGACTAGCGGGAATGAGCAGTTCTTC. This gives the protein CASSPWTSGNEQFF.

This clonotype was counted many times. J is TRBJ1-6 and V is TRBV15, with a tentative D call TRBD1 (5 bases). Germline CDR1 is LNHNV and CDR2 is YYDKDF (reference sequence). V was trimmed by 1 base and J by 10 bases, leaving 11 bases between them. There are 14 residues in the CDR3. The CDR3 here is CATSRGGELSPLHF. CDR3 coding DNA: TGTGCCACCAGCAGAGGGGGGGAACTCTCACCCCTCCACTTT.

Remarks on this clonotype: Given the absence of the conserved phenylalanine or tryptophan at the CDR3 end, a read error is likely. V gene TRBV11-2 combines with J gene TRBJ2-5; possible D gene TRBD1, 6 bases. Germline V gene data show CDR1 as SGHAT and CDR2 as FQNNGV. This CDR3 has 16 amino acids. The germline V and J ends were trimmed by 0 bases and 5 bases, with 16 bases remaining between them. The CDR3 bases are TGTGCCAGCAGCTTAGATCTAGGCAGGGGCCTTGAGACCCAGTACTTA. Protein: CASSLDLGRGLETQYL.

This clonotype showed up just once. The chain has TRBV7-2 and TRBJ2-3, with D perhaps matching TRBD1 or TRBD2 (5 bases each). Deletions cut 1 base from V and 2 bases from J, with 16 bases between. The CDR3 spans 17 residues. The germline CDR1 and CDR2 sequences are SGHTA and FQGNSA. CDR3 in amino acids: CASSLGRPGTVTDTQYF. The CDR3 DNA reads TGTGCCAGCAGCTTAGGTCGTCCGGGGACGGTCACAGATACGCAGTATTTT. Full variable domain (remainder filled in from reference TRBV7-2 and TRBJ2-3): GAGVSQSPSNKVTEKGKDVELRCDPISGHTALYWYRQSLGQGLEFLIYFQGNSAPDKSGLPSDRFSAERTGGSVSTLTIQRTQQEDSAVYLCASSLGRPGTVTDTQYFGPGTRLTVL.

This clonotype was counted at least ten times. V usage is TRBV2 and J usage is TRBJ2-3, with 10 bases lining up with TRBD1. This CDR3 has 15 amino acids. V lost 7 bases and J lost 0; bases outside the gene matches: 4. From germline, CDR1 is SNHLY and CDR2 FYNNEI. The CDR3 nucleotides read TGTGCCAGCAAAAGGACAGGGGGTAGCACAGATACGCAGTATTTT. Translating it yields CASKRTGGSTDTQYF.

This clonotype came up many times. The chain carries TRBV4-3 and TRBJ2-7, with TRBD1 matching over 7 bases. The J segment lost 1 base and the V segment lost 3 bases, leaving 6 bases of the junction unmatched. The CDR3 is 15 amino acids. The germline V gene has CDR1 LGHNA and CDR2 YSLEER. In DNA, the CDR3 is TGCGCCAGCAGCCATGACATGACAGGGTCCTACGAGCAGTACTTC. Translation gives CASSHDMTGSYEQYF.

The gene calls are TRBV3-1 and TRBJ2-1, with D possibly TRBD2 on 5 matching bases. V lost 4 bases and J lost 6, with 13 bases in between. This CDR3 region has 14 residues. In germline, CDR1 is LGHDT, CDR2 YNNKEL (reference sequence). The CDR3 sequence is CASSREGMSNEQFF. The CDR3 bases are TGTGCCAGCAGCCGTGAGGGAATGAGCAATGAGCAGTTCTTC.

This chain uses TRBV5-6 with TRBJ1-5, with D tentatively TRBD1 (5 bases). V was pared by 1 base and J by 8 bases, with 10 bases between. The V gene's germline CDR1 is SGHDT and CDR2 YYEEEE. The CDR3 is 13 amino acids. The DNA of the CDR3 is TGTGCCAGCAGCTTGAAGGGGCTTAAGCCCCAGCATTTT. Protein product: CASSLKGLKPQHF. Full variable domain (missing parts from reference TRBV5-6 and TRBJ1-5): DAGVTQSPTHLIKTRGQQVTLRCSPKSGHDTVSWYQQALGQGPQFIFQYYEEEERQRGNFPDRFSGHQFPNYSSELNVNALLLGDSALYLCASSLKGLKPQHFGDGTRLSIL.

This clonotype occurred a few times. CDR3 in amino acids: CASSLMGQSLNEQFF. The CDR3 bases are TGCGCCAGCAGCTTGATGGGACAGAGTTTAAATGAGCAGTTCTTC. This chain uses TRBV5-1 with TRBJ2-1; 7 positions agree with TRBD1. Germline assignment: CDR1 SGHRS and CDR2 YFSETQ. This CDR3 has 15 amino acids. V lost 1 base and J lost 7; bases outside the gene matches: 8.

This clonotype was seen once. This may arise from a read error, as a much more abundant clone is one base away. The chain carries TRBV29-1 and TRBJ2-7; 7 positions match TRBD2. The germline V gene encodes CDR1 SQVTM and CDR2 ANQGSEA. V trimming: 4 bases; J trimming: 5 bases; junction bases outside the gene matches: 11. CDR3 size: 14 residues. The CDR3 loop is CSVGAGGGSHEQYF. In DNA, the CDR3 is TGCAGCGTTGGAGCTGGGGGGGGGTCCCACGAGCAGTACTTC.

This clonotype came up once. V is TRBV7-9 and J is TRBJ2-7, with a possible D match to TRBD1 (7 bases). Germline CDR1 SEHNR, CDR2 FQNEAQ (reference sequence). Trimming removed 10 bases from V and 0 bases from J, with 16 bases in between. The CDR3 loop spans 14 amino acids. This chain's CDR3 is CATTSRGSSYEQYF. CDR3 in DNA: TGTGCCACAACTAGCAGGGGGAGCTCCTACGAGCAGTACTTC.

This clonotype was found a few times. This chain links TRBV25-1 with TRBJ1-2; D is unresolved. Germline V gene data show CDR1 as MGHDK and CDR2 as SYGVNS. V dropped 0 bases and J dropped 8 bases, with 13 bases sitting between them. This CDR3 is built from 14 residues. As DNA, the CDR3 is TGTGCCAGCAGTGAATATGGGGAAGGCCGGGGCTACACCTTC. It encodes CASSEYGEGRGYTF.

The table lists this clonotype with many counts. The V call is TRBV6-5, the J call TRBJ2-5; D is perhaps TRBD1 (5 bases). The V end was cut by 4 bases, the J end by 5 bases, with 14 bases between. Germline V gene sequence: CDR1 MNHEY, CDR2 SVGAGI. The CDR3 runs to 14 residues. Here the CDR3 reads CASSSPGKGETQYF. The CDR3 DNA reads TGTGCCAGCAGTTCCCCAGGGAAGGGGGAGACCCAGTACTTC.

This clonotype was seen repeatedly, ten times or more. Written as DNA, the CDR3 is TGTGCCAGCAGCTTTCCGGGACTAGCAGACGAGCAGTACTTC. Amino acid sequence: CASSFPGLADEQYF. The chain employs TRBV7-9 and TRBJ2-7; 9 nucleotides match TRBD2. V lost 3 bases and J lost 5; bases outside the gene matches: 5. Germline values: CDR1 SEHNR, CDR2 FQNEAQ (reference sequence). This CDR3 comprises 14 residues.

This clonotype has a handful of counts. The genes are TRBV30 and TRBJ2-5, with 10 bases that match TRBD2. CDR1 and CDR2 from the germline V gene are GTSNPN and SVGIG (reference sequence). CDR3 length: 14 amino acids. The V gene end was trimmed by 2 bases and the J gene end by 11 bases; junction bases not matched to a gene: 11. The CDR3 nucleotides are TGTGCCTGGAGTCGGGGCCTAGCGGGGGTGGAGCAGTACTTC. It encodes CAWSRGLAGVEQYF.

The V call is TRBV5-6, the J call TRBJ1-4; D is uncertain. Trimming left V 3 bases short and J 7 bases short, with 16 bases between. This CDR3 comprises 15 residues. The germline CDR1 and CDR2 sequences are SGHDT and YYEEEE. The CDR3 DNA reads TGTGCCAGCAGCTCTAGCCAGGTGTGCGGTGAAAAACTGTTTTTT. Its translation is CASSSSQVCGEKLFF.

The rearrangement joins TRBV4-3 to TRBJ2-7, with D possibly matching TRBD2 (6 bases). The end of the DNA fits TRBJ2-4 better, so the J call may be wrong. Germline lookup yields CDR1 LGHNA and CDR2 YSLEER. The CDR3 length is 16 residues. The CDR3 reads CASSQARGETGNIQYF. The CDR3 region has the DNA TGCGCCAGCAGCCAAGCGCGGGGCGAAACGGGAAACATTCAGTACTTC.

This clonotype was counted only a few times. A much bigger clone sits one base away, suggesting this may be a read error. This sequence joins TRBV7-3 and TRBJ2-5, with 14 bases matching TRBD2. Germline CDR1 reads SGHTA; CDR2 reads FQGTGA. The CDR3 runs 18 residues. V lost 4 bases, J lost 11 bases, and 18 bases stayed unmatched. The CDR3 DNA is TGTGCCAGCAGCTCGGGAGGGACTAGCGGGGGCCGAGGGAATGAGCAGTACTTC. Translation gives CASSSGGTSGGRGNEQYF.

This clonotype was observed a handful of times. This rearrangement joins TRBV7-2 to TRBJ2-2; D could derive from TRBD1 or TRBD2 (6 bases each). Trimming pared 5 bases from V and 2 bases from J, leaving 18 bases between. Germline V gene lookup returns CDR1 SGHTA and CDR2 FQGNSA. The CDR3 totals 17 residues. CDR3 sequence: CASSRGGQGFNTGELFF. The CDR3, as DNA: TGTGCCAGCAGCAGAGGGGGGCAGGGATTTAACACCGGGGAGCTGTTTTTT.